This T cell receptor (beta chain) was captured by sequencing in a study of cytomegalovirus exposure and HLA in healthy donors. Notes on the study in general: Across all donors, roughly uniform sequencing depth was an assumption of the presence/absence analyses. Researchers counted roughly 160 TCR beta chains as cytomegalovirus-associated. CMV serostatus was the only recorded immune exposure for donors. Several of the most significant clusters were apparently associated with common viral pathogens in a later analysis.

The PCR used 60 Vbeta and 13 Jbeta primers. The method was immunoSEQ multiplex PCR; TCRdb's version includes in-frame clones alone and lacks a portion of them. The sample carries 150,000 to 200,000 clones, around 80% recorded once. Points on this clone: Antigen: not known.

CDR3 length: 15 residues. The junction had 3 bases not matched to a gene; V was cut back by 4 bases and J by 4 bases. The germline CDR1 and CDR2 sequences are LGHNA and YNFKEQ. The V gene is TRBV4-2, the J gene TRBJ2-3, with 12 nucleotides matching TRBD2. This clonotype was sampled from a male donor in good health and CMV-seronegative. The specimen was PBMCs. The CDR3 bases are TGTGCCAGCAGCCCTAGCGGGGGGGCCTCAGATACGCAGTATTTT. The encoded protein is CASSPSGGASDTQYF.